Each of the 17 T cell receptor beta chains below was sequenced from the same sample in a study of regulatory T cells in long-lasting Graves disease. Arm-PCR with iRepertoire HTBI primers amplified the CDR3 regions for these TCR beta libraries. One entry per CDR3 protein results from TCRdb running MiXCR on the multiplex PCR reads. The sample holds about 620,000 distinct CDR3 sequences, approximately 15% seen once. Time point in this sample: newly diagnosed GD, antithyroid drugs for less than 3 months. PBMC-derived RNA was used for the TCR library. The data also belong to a second study, concerning T cells in Graves' hyperthyroidism and ophthalmopathy.

The input for sequencing was peripheral blood mononuclear cells (PBMCs), taken at new diagnosis, from a patient treated with antithyroid drugs. These receptors were collected from a woman aged 25 to 39 with Graves disease.

Worth noting for this clonotype: A much larger clone lies a single base off, so this may be a read error. The CDR3 here is CASSWRQGSDEQYF. DNA of the CDR3: TGCGCCAGCAGCTGGCGACAGGGTTCGGACGAGCAGTACTTC. V gene TRBV5-1 combines with J gene TRBJ2-7, with 7 bases matching TRBD1. Germline lookup yields CDR1 SGHRS and CDR2 YFSETQ. After removal of 3 bases from V and 5 bases from J, the junction contained 8 bases not matched to a gene. CDR3 length equals 14 residues.

The chain employs TRBV12-3 or TRBV12-4 and TRBJ1-5; no firm D call. This CDR3 spans 14 amino acids. V lost 5 bases to trimming and J lost 5 bases, with 13 bases between them. CDR3 sequence reads: CASSPTGVHQPQHF. The CDR3 bases are TGTGCCAGCAGTCCTACGGGAGTTCATCAGCCCCAGCATTTT.

This clonotype was seen at least ten times. V and J are TRBV20-1 and TRBJ2-2, with TRBD2 matching over 11 bases. Trimming cost V 0 bases and J 4 bases; bases outside gene matches: 7. Per the germline V gene, CDR1 is DFQATT and CDR2 is SNEGSKA (reference sequence). CDR3 size: 17 residues. The DNA of the CDR3 is TGCAGTGCTAGAGATTACCGACTAGCGGGACGCACCGGGGAGCTGTTTTTT. Amino acids: CSARDYRLAGRTGELFF.

There are a few counts of this clonotype. The J gene is TRBJ2-7, the V gene TRBV5-1; 7 bases match TRBD2. Germline CDR1 reads SGHRS; CDR2 reads YFSETQ. The CDR3 consists of 17 residues. V dropped 3 bases and J dropped 1; count of bases not matched to a gene: 13. The CDR3 sequence: CASSYRSVREVSYEQYF. CDR3 DNA: TGCGCCAGCAGCTATCGGTCGGTACGGGAGGTGTCCTACGAGCAGTACTTC.

This clonotype was picked up many times. The CDR3, as DNA: TGTGCCAGCAGCGGACAGGGGGTGAAAACCTACGAGCAGTACTTC. Amino acids: CASSGQGVKTYEQYF. The chain has TRBV28 and TRBJ2-7; 10 bases map to TRBD1. This CDR3 is 15 amino acids long. Germline CDR1 MDHEN, CDR2 SYDVKM. Losses at the gene ends were 6 bases for V and 2 bases for J; bases not matched to a gene: 7.

V and J are TRBV27 and TRBJ2-2; tentative D call: TRBD1 (6 bases). This CDR3 region has 15 residues. The germline V gene has CDR1 MNHEY and CDR2 SMNVEV (reference sequence). Trimming pared 6 bases from V and 3 bases from J, leaving 14 bases between. CDR3: CASRDLQGYTGELFF. As DNA, the CDR3 is TGTGCCAGCAGAGATCTACAGGGCTACACCGGGGAGCTGTTTTTT.

This clonotype was counted many times. This chain joins TRBV30 and TRBJ2-1, with a weak D call TRBD1 (5 bases). The CDR3 contains 12 residues. Trimming took off 0 bases at V and 10 bases at J, with 10 bases between the two ends. Germline V gene data show CDR1 as GTSNPN and CDR2 as SVGIG (reference sequence). CDR3 in amino acids: CAWSVVGQEQFF. CDR3 nucleotide sequence: TGTGCCTGGAGTGTTGTGGGGCAAGAGCAGTTCTTC.

The chain employs TRBV6-4 and TRBJ2-3; 11 bases match TRBD1. Trimming removed 2 bases from V and 5 bases from J; junction bases left unmatched: 3. CDR1 is MRHNA and CDR2 is SNTAGT in the germline V gene. The CDR3 spans 15 residues. This chain's CDR3 is CASSDTGTGGDTQYF. The CDR3 DNA follows: TGTGCCAGCAGTGACACCGGGACAGGGGGAGATACGCAGTATTTT.

The V and J genes are TRBV29-1 and TRBJ2-7; TRBD1 aligns across 8 bases. This CDR3 is 16 amino acids long. V was clipped by 1 base and J by 2 bases; unmatched bases: 10. The germline CDR1 and CDR2 sequences are SQVTM and ANQGSEA. CDR3 region: CSVEGQGRTKAYEQYF. In DNA form, the CDR3 reads TGCAGCGTTGAAGGACAGGGGCGGACCAAGGCCTACGAGCAGTACTTC.

This chain joins TRBV4-1 and TRBJ2-2, with TRBD2 matching 8 bases. The germline CDR1 and CDR2 sequences are MGHRA and YSYEKL. The CDR3 loop spans 16 amino acids. Trimming at V came to 1 base and at J to 6 bases, leaving 7 bases not matched to a gene. The CDR3 region is CASSQGGGRGPGELFF. The CDR3 bases are TGCGCCAGCAGCCAAGGCGGGGGGAGGGGACCCGGGGAGCTGTTTTTT.

Of note for this clonotype: This clone may be a read error of a much larger clone one base away. The rearrangement links TRBV6-1 to TRBJ2-7, with 12 bases that match TRBD2. The germline gives CDR1 MNHNS, CDR2 SASEGT. The CDR3 extends over 15 amino acids. V lost 6 bases to trimming and J lost 1 base; unmatched junction nucleotides: 4. CDR3 residues: CASSGTSGPSYEQYF. CDR3 in DNA: TGTGCCAGCAGCGGGACTAGCGGGCCGTCCTACGAGCAGTACTTC.

The V gene is TRBV5-1, the J gene TRBJ2-1; 11 nucleotides match TRBD2. This CDR3 region has 14 residues. Germline trimming cut 6 bases from V and 7 bases from J; bases unmatched to any gene: 6. Germline CDR1 is SGHRS and CDR2 is YFSETQ. CDR3 sequence: CASTLAGGWNEQFF. The CDR3 DNA follows: TGCGCCAGCACCCTAGCGGGAGGATGGAATGAGCAGTTCTTC.

The chain couples TRBV11-1 to TRBJ2-1; 10 nucleotides agree with TRBD2. TRBJ2-5 explains the end of the DNA better; the J call may be wrong. Germline values: CDR1 SGHAT, CDR2 FQDESV (reference sequence). This CDR3 contains 17 residues. The CDR3 nucleotides read TGTGCCAGCAGCTCCTCCACCGGGACTAGCGTGGAAGAGACCCAGTACTTC. Protein product: CASSSSTGTSVEETQYF.

This clonotype was found many times. The chain's CDR3 is CASSRTFFEKRTEAFF. The CDR3 DNA is TGTGCCAGCAGCCGCACCTTTTTCGAGAAGAGAACTGAAGCTTTCTTT. V is TRBV27 and J is TRBJ1-1; D gene unclear. The germline CDR1 and CDR2 sequences are MNHEY and SMNVEV (reference sequence). V shed 6 bases and J shed 5 bases, with 22 bases lying between them. The length of the CDR3 is 16 residues.

This clonotype has ten or more counts. The gene calls are TRBV12-3 or TRBV12-4 and TRBJ1-1; D uncertain. This CDR3 is built from 15 residues. Trimming shortened V by 5 bases and J by 5 bases, and 18 bases separated the two germline ends. In DNA, the CDR3 is TGTGCCAGCAGTCCCGGAGAAGGGCTGGGGACTGAAGCTTTCTTT. It codes for CASSPGEGLGTEAFF.

The rearrangement joins TRBV20-1 to TRBJ2-2; a possible D gene is TRBD2 (6 bases). V was cut by 6 bases and J by 0 bases, with 17 bases left in between. The CDR3 sequence is 16 residues long. Germline V gene data show CDR1 as DFQATT and CDR2 as SNEGSKA (reference sequence). CDR3 protein: CSALPAGPSNTGELFF. The CDR3, as DNA: TGCAGTGCCCTCCCGGCGGGACCATCGAACACCGGGGAGCTGTTTTTT.

Notes on this clonotype: Compared with germline, one end of the junction differs, possibly owing to a read error. CDR3 in amino acids: CAGGLRGGHGQGIVRAFF. CDR3 in DNA: TGTGCTGGTGGTTTGAGGGGAGGTCACGGACAGGGAATAGTTCGAGCTTTCTTT. The chain couples TRBV12-5 to TRBJ1-1; 8 bases match TRBD1. The length of the CDR3 is 18 residues. CDR1 LGHNT and CDR2 FRNRAP come from the germline V gene.